These 20 T cell receptor beta chains share one sample of origin, sequenced in a study of blood T cell repertoires in COVID-19. Assay used: immunoSEQ multiplex PCR; TCRdb lists only in-frame clones, some missing. The sample lists about 240,000 clones, roughly 83% occurring once. The sequencing input was peripheral blood. Source of these receptors: a woman aged 80 or over with acute or convalescent COVID-19.

This clone was found a few times. V is TRBV21-1 and J is TRBJ1-2; TRBD1 is the table's D call and was not checked against the DNA. TRBV21-1 is described as a pseudogene. CDR3 size: 13 residues. CDR3 coding DNA: TGTGCCAGCAGCAAATCGACAGGGGGTGGCTACACCTTC. Its translation: CASSKSTGGGYTF.

The CDR3 loop reads CSARGSSGTQYF. The CDR3 DNA reads TGCAGCGCCCGGGGTAGCTCCGGTACGCAGTATTTT. The J gene is TRBJ2-3, the V gene TRBV29-1; D possibly corresponds to TRBD2 (5 bases). Trimming took off 7 bases at V and 8 bases at J, with 16 bases between the two ends. The CDR3 length is 12 residues. Germline V gene sequence: CDR1 SQVTM, CDR2 ANQGSEA.

The sample holds one count of this clone. The chain employs TRBV18 and TRBJ1-2; a weak D match, TRBD1 (5 bases). V was clipped by 3 bases and J by 8 bases, with 22 bases between them. Germline loops: CDR1 KGHSH, CDR2 LQKENI. CDR3 length: 16 residues. CDR3 in amino acids: CASSPPGGSATWGYTF. The CDR3 coding sequence is TGTGCCAGCTCACCTCCCGGGGGGTCCGCCACCTGGGGCTACACCTTC. Together with reference TRBV18 and TRBJ1-2, the CDR3 gives the full variable domain: NAGVMQNPRHLVRRRGQEARLRCSPMKGHSHVYWYRQLPEEGLKFMVYLQKENIIDESGMPKERFSAEFPKEGPSILRIQQVVRGDSAAYFCASSPPGGSATWGYTFGSGTRLTVV.

This clone occurred a few times. This chain uses TRBV3-1 (or the pseudogene TRBV3-2) with TRBJ2-7; TRBD2 agrees at 10 bases. V was pared by 2 bases and J by 0 bases, with 4 bases of the junction left unmatched. This CDR3 has 16 residues. Germline V gene sequence: CDR1 LGHDT, CDR2 YNNKEL (reference sequence). CDR3 DNA: TGTGCCAGCAGCCAATTAGCGGGGGGCACCTCCTACGAGCAGTACTTC. It is translated as CASSQLAGGTSYEQYF.

V and J are TRBV28 and TRBJ1-3, with TRBD1 as a possible D gene (5 bases). Trimming stripped 2 bases from V and 0 bases from J, with 11 bases between. Germline V gives CDR1 MDHEN, CDR2 SYDVKM. The CDR3 runs to 16 residues. CDR3 sequence: CASSLPGEHSGNTIYF. In DNA, the CDR3 is TGTGCCAGCAGTTTACCGGGGGAACACTCTGGAAACACCATATATTTT.

This clone has a handful of counts. V usage is TRBV5-6 and J usage is TRBJ1-6; TRBD1 aligns across 7 bases. Germline CDR1 SGHDT, CDR2 YYEEEE. V trimming: 4 bases; J trimming: 7 bases; junction bases outside the gene matches: 5. CDR3 size: 14 residues. The CDR3 loop reads CASSLGQPNSPLHF. The CDR3 bases are TGTGCCAGCAGCCTGGGACAGCCAAATTCACCCCTCCACTTT. Full variable domain (rest looked up from reference TRBV5-6 and TRBJ1-6): DAGVTQSPTHLIKTRGQQVTLRCSPKSGHDTVSWYQQALGQGPQFIFQYYEEEERQRGNFPDRFSGHQFPNYSSELNVNALLLGDSALYLCASSLGQPNSPLHFGNGTRLTVT.

The chain employs TRBV4-2 and TRBJ2-3, with 9 bases aligning to TRBD1. The junction had 6 bases not matched to a gene; V was cut back by 4 bases and J by 4 bases. Looked up from germline, CDR1 is LGHNA and CDR2 is YNFKEQ. This CDR3 has 15 residues. The CDR3 nucleotides are TGTGCCAGCAGCCCGGGACAGGGTTTAGCAGATACGCAGTATTTT. It translates to CASSPGQGLADTQYF.

Comment on this clone: In the same sample, other DNA sequences code for this CDR3. The chain has TRBV5-1 and TRBJ2-7; 7 bases agree with TRBD1. V dropped 0 bases and J dropped 3; count of bases not matched to a gene: 0. CDR1 and CDR2 (germline): SGHRS, YFSETQ. This CDR3 has 13 residues. The CDR3 region has the DNA TGCGCCAGCAGCTTGGGGACAGGCTACGAGCAGTACTTC. As protein: CASSLGTGYEQYF.

This chain uses TRBV7-8 with TRBJ1-4; 9 bases align to TRBD1. The V segment lost 1 base and the J segment 7 bases; nucleotides outside the gene matches: 10. The CDR3 is 17 amino acids. The germline CDR1 and CDR2 sequences are SGHVS and FQNEAQ. The CDR3 DNA reads TGTGCCAGCAGCTTAGGGGGAACAGGGGGCTTGGGTGAAAAACTGTTTTTT. As protein: CASSLGGTGGLGEKLFF.

The V gene is TRBV28, the J gene TRBJ1-2, with 8 bases fitting TRBD1. Germline-derived CDR1 and CDR2 are MDHEN and SYDVKM. With 5 bases clipped from V and 9 bases from J, the junction kept 8 bases outside the gene matches. This CDR3 has 13 residues. The CDR3 coding sequence is TGTGCCAGCAGTCCCGGACAGGGCATCAGCTACACCTTC. It specifies CASSPGQGISYTF.

This clone occurred once. The chain employs TRBV3-1 (or the pseudogene TRBV3-2) and TRBJ2-1, with 9 bases aligning to TRBD2. Germline V gives CDR1 LGHDT, CDR2 YNNKEL (reference sequence). Trimming took 0 bases from V and 1 from J; bases not matched to a gene: 1. This CDR3 comprises 16 residues. The CDR3 nucleotides are TGTGCCAGCAGCCAAGATGCGGGGGGGTCCTACAATGAGCAGTTCTTC. Protein product: CASSQDAGGSYNEQFF.

The chain uses TRBV6-2 or TRBV6-3 and TRBJ2-2; 9 nucleotides agree with TRBD2. Trimming removed 0 bases from V and 7 bases from J; junction bases left unmatched: 6. Per the germline V gene, CDR1 is MNHEY and CDR2 is SVGEGT. CDR3 length: 16 amino acids. The CDR3 bases are TGTGCCAGCAGTTACTCGGGGACTAGCCTTTTCGGGGAGCTGTTTTTT. It specifies CASSYSGTSLFGELFF.

The V call is TRBV5-6, the J call TRBJ2-5; 7 nucleotides agree with TRBD1. The length of the CDR3 is 16 residues. Germline trimming cut 3 bases from V and 3 bases from J; bases unmatched to any gene: 11. Germline values: CDR1 SGHDT, CDR2 YYEEEE. The CDR3 nucleotides are TGTGCCAGCAGCTACCGACTGACAGGGCGGGAAGAGACCCAGTACTTC. This sequence encodes CASSYRLTGREETQYF.

V usage is TRBV28 and J usage is TRBJ2-3, with 11 bases fitting TRBD2. From germline, CDR1 is MDHEN and CDR2 SYDVKM. After removal of 0 bases from V and 6 bases from J, the junction contained 5 bases not matched to a gene. The CDR3 is 16 residues long. This CDR3 is CASSLWTSGKRDTQYF. The DNA for the CDR3 is TGTGCCAGCAGTTTATGGACTAGCGGGAAAAGGGATACGCAGTATTTT.

This chain connects TRBV6-5 to TRBJ1-3; D not certain. The germline gives CDR1 MNHEY, CDR2 SVGAGI. The length of the CDR3 is 15 residues. The germline V and J ends were trimmed by 7 bases and 2 bases, with 15 bases remaining between them. In DNA form, the CDR3 reads TGTGCCAGCATGGTGTCAGGCCAAACTGGAAACACCATATATTTT. It encodes CASMVSGQTGNTIYF.

The V and J genes are TRBV12-3 or TRBV12-4 and TRBJ2-7, with 7 bases lining up with TRBD1. The CDR3 length is 13 residues. The ends lost 8 bases at V and 4 bases at J; junction bases unmatched: 8. CDR3 residues: CASGRQGIYEQYF. Here the CDR3 DNA reads TGTGCCAGCGGGCGACAGGGAATTTACGAGCAGTACTTC.

This CDR3 is CAISGGSGGTFSYNEQFF. CDR3 nucleotide sequence: TGTGCCATCAGTGGGGGTAGCGGGGGGACCTTCTCCTACAATGAGCAGTTCTTC. The chain combines TRBV10-3 with TRBJ2-1, with 10 bases identical to TRBD2. Trimming took 4 bases from V and 0 from J; bases not matched to a gene: 9. From germline, CDR1 is ENHRY and CDR2 SYGVKD. CDR3 length equals 18 residues.

V is TRBV9 and J is TRBJ2-5, with 8 bases aligning to TRBD2. J lost 0 bases, V lost 2 bases, and 9 bases had no gene match. The CDR3 contains 17 residues. Germline CDR1 and CDR2: SGDLS and YYNGEE. The CDR3 bases are TGTGCCAGCAGCGTGGATCCTAGCGGGTTACACCAAGAGACCCAGTACTTC. Protein: CASSVDPSGLHQETQYF.

This clone was picked up one time. The chain links TRBV4-2 to TRBJ1-4; possibly TRBD1 for D (5 bases). Trimming removed 0 bases at V and 4 bases at J, with 12 bases between. The CDR3 has 16 residues. Germline V gives CDR1 LGHNA, CDR2 YNFKEQ. The CDR3 loop reads CASSQDGAGNNEKLFF. DNA of the CDR3: TGTGCCAGCAGCCAAGACGGGGCGGGGAATAATGAAAAACTGTTTTTT.

The gene calls are TRBV7-9 and TRBJ2-5; 12 nucleotides match TRBD2. The CDR3 has 18 residues. Germline V gives CDR1 SEHNR, CDR2 FQNEAQ (reference sequence). J was trimmed by 5 bases and V by 5 bases; bases with no gene match: 15. For the CDR3, the DNA is TGTGCCAGCAGCCCCATGTGGACTAGCGGGGTCTCTCGGGAGACCCAGTACTTC. Its protein is CASSPMWTSGVSRETQYF.